Listed below are T cell receptor beta chains from one sample, sequenced in a study of shared clonotypes between healthy human individuals. Measured with immunoSEQ multiplex PCR; TCRdb has only the in-frame clones, and not every one. The sample comprises 450,000 to 600,000 clones, roughly 78% of which are singletons, and roughly 13% rests with the top ten. The sequenced sample was PBMCs. These receptors came from a woman in her thirties or forties in good health. Some clones in this sample may be carry-over from other donors' samples. Both conserved end residues are part of each CDR3. Each record gives: CDR3 protein, CDR3 DNA, J gene, V gene, D gene, clone size. D genes are given only for firm matches. Where a row states a size, it is once, few, many or the class of an expanded clone; other rows omit it.

CAWSILRGTEAFF	TGTGCCTGGAGTATCCTAAGGGGAACTGAAGCTTTCTTT	TRBJ1-1	TRBV30	-	-
CASSYLEGEAYEQYF	TGTGCCAGCAGTTACTTAGAGGGGGAAGCCTACGAGCAGTACTTC	TRBJ2-7	TRBV6-5	-	-
CATSRDLNSGSVSFGYEQYF	TGTGCCACCAGCAGAGATCTTAATAGCGGGAGTGTCAGCTTTGGCTACGAGCAGTACTTC	TRBJ2-7	TRBV15	TRBD2	-
CASSGSGEITMGNQPQHF	TGTGCCAGTTCGGGGTCGGGGGAGATAACGATGGGCAATCAGCCCCAGCATTTT	TRBJ1-5	TRBV19	-	-
CASSQVGIEAFF	TGCGCCAGCAGCCAAGTAGGTATCGAAGCTTTCTTT	TRBJ1-1	TRBV4-1	-	-
CASSEEEFIEAFF	TGTGCCAGCAGTGAGGAGGAGTTCATTGAAGCTTTCTTT	TRBJ1-1	TRBV2	-	few
CASSKRTSSTDTQYF	TGTGCCAGCAGTAAGAGGACGTCTAGCACAGATACGCAGTATTTT	TRBJ2-3	TRBV2	-	-
CASSPQRTEAYNEQFF	TGTGCCAGCTCACCGCAGCGGACAGAAGCCTACAATGAGCAGTTCTTC	TRBJ2-1	TRBV18	-	-
CASSDSGYSNEQFF	TGTGCCAGCAGTGACTCTGGCTACTCCAATGAGCAGTTCTTC	TRBJ2-1	TRBV6-4	-	-
CASSQTGGGNQPQHF	TGTGCCAGCAGCCAGACAGGCGGAGGCAATCAGCCCCAGCATTTT	TRBJ1-5	TRBV5-4	-	once
CASSPRLAGWNIQYF	TGTGCCAGCAGCCCGCGACTAGCGGGATGGAACATTCAGTACTTC	TRBJ2-4	TRBV7-8	TRBD2	-
CASSPIRTSGTYNEQFF	TGTGCCAGCAGCCCCATTCGGACTAGCGGGACCTACAATGAGCAGTTCTTC	TRBJ2-1	TRBV14	TRBD2	-
CASSLWQTYGYTF	TGTGCCAGCAGCTTGTGGCAGACCTATGGCTACACCTTC	TRBJ1-2	TRBV7-8	-	-
CAWSVWTSGRGSLYF	TGTGCCTGGAGTGTATGGACTAGCGGGAGAGGAAGTCTGTACTTC	TRBJ2-5	TRBV30	TRBD2	-
CASREKDRLNTEAFF	TGTGCCAGCAGAGAGAAGGACAGGCTGAACACTGAAGCTTTCTTT	TRBJ1-1	TRBV7-9	TRBD1	-
CASSPTSSGKDEQYF	TGTGCCAGCTCACCAACGTCTAGCGGGAAGGACGAGCAGTACTTC	TRBJ2-7	TRBV18	TRBD2	few
CASSPLTSGIEEQFF	TGCGCCAGCAGCCCTCTGACGAGCGGGATAGAAGAGCAGTTCTTC	TRBJ2-1	TRBV5-1	TRBD2	-
CASKLGFGETQYF	TGTGCCAGCAAGCTAGGGTTTGGGGAGACCCAGTACTTC	TRBJ2-5	TRBV6-1	-	-
CASSLDLAGGEQYF	TGTGCCAGCAGCTTGGATCTAGCGGGAGGCGAGCAGTACTTC	TRBJ2-7	TRBV5-4	TRBD2	-
CASSPERSSGQETQYF	TGTGCCAGCTCACCGGAGCGGAGCTCGGGGCAAGAGACCCAGTACTTC	TRBJ2-5	TRBV18	-	few
CASSSPGGASINEQFF	TGTGCCAGCAGTTCCCCAGGGGGCGCGAGTATCAATGAGCAGTTCTTC	TRBJ2-1	TRBV28	TRBD1	-
CASRFSGQNTEAFF	TGCGCCAGCAGATTCTCGGGACAGAACACTGAAGCTTTCTTT	TRBJ1-1	TRBV5-1	-	-